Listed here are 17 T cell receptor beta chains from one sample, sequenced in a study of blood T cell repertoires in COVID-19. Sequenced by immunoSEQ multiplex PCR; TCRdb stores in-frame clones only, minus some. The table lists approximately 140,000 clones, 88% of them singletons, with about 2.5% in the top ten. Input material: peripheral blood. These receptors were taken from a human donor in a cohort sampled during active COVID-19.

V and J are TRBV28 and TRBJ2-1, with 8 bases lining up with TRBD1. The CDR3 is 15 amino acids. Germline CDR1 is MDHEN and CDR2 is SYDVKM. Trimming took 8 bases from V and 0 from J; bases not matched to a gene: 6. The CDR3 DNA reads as TGTGCCAGCTCCGACAGGGGAAGCTCCTACAATGAGCAGTTCTTC. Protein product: CASSDRGSSYNEQFF.

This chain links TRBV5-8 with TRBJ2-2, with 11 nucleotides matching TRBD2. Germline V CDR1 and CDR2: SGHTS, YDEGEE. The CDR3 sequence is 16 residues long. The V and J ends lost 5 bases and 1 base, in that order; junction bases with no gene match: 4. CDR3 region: CASRRGLAGNTGELFF. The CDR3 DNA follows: TGTGCCAGCAGAAGAGGACTAGCGGGGAACACCGGGGAGCTGTTTTTT.

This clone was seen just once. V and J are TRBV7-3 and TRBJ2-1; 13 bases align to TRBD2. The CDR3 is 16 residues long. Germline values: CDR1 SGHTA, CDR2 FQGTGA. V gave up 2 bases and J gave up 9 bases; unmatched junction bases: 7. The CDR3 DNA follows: TGTGCCAGCAGCTTAGAGGGGACTAGCGGGGTTAGTGAGCAGTTCTTC. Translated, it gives CASSLEGTSGVSEQFF.

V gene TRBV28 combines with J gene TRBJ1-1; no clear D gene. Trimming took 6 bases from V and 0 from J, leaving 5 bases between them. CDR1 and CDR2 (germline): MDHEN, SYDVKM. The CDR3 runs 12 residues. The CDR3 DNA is TGTGCCAGCAGACCAGTGAACACTGAAGCTTTCTTT. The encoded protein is CASRPVNTEAFF.

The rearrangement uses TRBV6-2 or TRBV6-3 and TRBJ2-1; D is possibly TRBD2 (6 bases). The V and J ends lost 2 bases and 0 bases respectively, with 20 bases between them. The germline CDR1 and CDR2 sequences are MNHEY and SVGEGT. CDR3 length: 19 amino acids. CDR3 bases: TGTGCCAGCAGTTACGCCTCCGGGGAGGTCCGGAGCTCCTACAATGAGCAGTTCTTC. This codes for CASSYASGEVRSSYNEQFF.

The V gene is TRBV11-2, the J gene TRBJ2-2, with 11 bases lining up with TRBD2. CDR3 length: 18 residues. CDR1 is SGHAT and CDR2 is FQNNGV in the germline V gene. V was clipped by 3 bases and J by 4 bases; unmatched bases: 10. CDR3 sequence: CASSFFPSGGPGTGELFF. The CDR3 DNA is TGTGCCAGCAGCTTTTTTCCTAGCGGGGGGCCCGGCACCGGGGAGCTGTTTTTT.

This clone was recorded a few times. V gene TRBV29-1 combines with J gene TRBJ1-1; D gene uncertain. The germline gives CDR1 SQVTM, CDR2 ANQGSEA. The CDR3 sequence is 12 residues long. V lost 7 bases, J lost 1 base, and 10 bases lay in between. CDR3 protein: CSGGSRNTEAFF. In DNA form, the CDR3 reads TGCAGCGGAGGCTCGAGGAACACTGAAGCTTTCTTT.

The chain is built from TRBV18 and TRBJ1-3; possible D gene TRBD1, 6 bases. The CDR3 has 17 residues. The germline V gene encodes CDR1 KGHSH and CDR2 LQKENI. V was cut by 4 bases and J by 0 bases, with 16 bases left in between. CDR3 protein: CASSHPGDRSSGNTIYF. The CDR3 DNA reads TGTGCCAGCTCACACCCAGGAGACAGGAGCTCTGGAAACACCATATATTTT.

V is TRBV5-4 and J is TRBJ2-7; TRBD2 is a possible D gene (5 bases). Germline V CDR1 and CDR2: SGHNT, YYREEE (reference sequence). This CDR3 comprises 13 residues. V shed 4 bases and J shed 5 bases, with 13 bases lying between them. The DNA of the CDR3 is TGTGCCAGCAGCCCGGGAACGTCGAACGAGCAGTACTTC. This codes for CASSPGTSNEQYF.

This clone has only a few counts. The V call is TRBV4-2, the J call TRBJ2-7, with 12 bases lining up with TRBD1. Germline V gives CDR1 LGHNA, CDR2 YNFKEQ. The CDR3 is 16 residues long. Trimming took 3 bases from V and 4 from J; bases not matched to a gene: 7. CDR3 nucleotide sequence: TGTGCCAGCAGCCAGATTCCGGGACAGGGGGCTTACGAGCAGTACTTC. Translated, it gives CASSQIPGQGAYEQYF.

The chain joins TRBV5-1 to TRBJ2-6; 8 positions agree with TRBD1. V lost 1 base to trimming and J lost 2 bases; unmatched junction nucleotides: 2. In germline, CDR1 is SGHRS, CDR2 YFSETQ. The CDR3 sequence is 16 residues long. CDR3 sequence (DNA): TGCGCCAGCAGCTTGACACAGGGGGCTGGGGCCAACGTCCTGACTTTC. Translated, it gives CASSLTQGAGANVLTF.

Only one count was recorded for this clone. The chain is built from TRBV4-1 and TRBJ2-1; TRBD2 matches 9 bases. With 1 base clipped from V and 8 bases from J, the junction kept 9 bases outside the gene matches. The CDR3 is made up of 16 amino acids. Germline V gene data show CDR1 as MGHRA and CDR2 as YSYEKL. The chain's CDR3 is CASSQVREGLGDEQFF. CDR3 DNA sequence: TGCGCCAGCAGCCAAGTGCGGGAGGGCCTTGGCGATGAGCAGTTCTTC.

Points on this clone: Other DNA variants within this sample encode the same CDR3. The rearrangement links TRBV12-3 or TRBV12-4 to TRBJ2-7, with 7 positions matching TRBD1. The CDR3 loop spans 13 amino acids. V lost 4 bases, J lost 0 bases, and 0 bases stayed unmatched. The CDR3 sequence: CASSWDSSYEQYF. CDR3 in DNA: TGTGCCAGCAGTTGGGACAGCTCCTACGAGCAGTACTTC.

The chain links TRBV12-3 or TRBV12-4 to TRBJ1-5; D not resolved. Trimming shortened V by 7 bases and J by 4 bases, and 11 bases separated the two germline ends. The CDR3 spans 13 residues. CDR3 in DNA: TGTGCCAGCACCGCGCCGGGGAATCAGCCCCAGCATTTT. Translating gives CASTAPGNQPQHF.

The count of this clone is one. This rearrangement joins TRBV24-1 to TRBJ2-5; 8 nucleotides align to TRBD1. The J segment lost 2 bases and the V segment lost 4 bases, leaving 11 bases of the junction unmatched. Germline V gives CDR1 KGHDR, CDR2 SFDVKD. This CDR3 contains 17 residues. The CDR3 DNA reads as TGTGCCACCAGTGACCCTTGGACAGGGACGACTCAAGAGACCCAGTACTTC. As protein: CATSDPWTGTTQETQYF.

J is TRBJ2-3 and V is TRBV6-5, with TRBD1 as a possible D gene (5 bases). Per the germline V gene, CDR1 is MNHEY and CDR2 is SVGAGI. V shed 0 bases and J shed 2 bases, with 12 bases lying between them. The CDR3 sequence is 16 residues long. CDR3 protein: CASSYSDNLLTDTQYF. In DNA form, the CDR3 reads TGTGCCAGCAGTTACTCGGACAACCTCCTCACAGATACGCAGTATTTT.

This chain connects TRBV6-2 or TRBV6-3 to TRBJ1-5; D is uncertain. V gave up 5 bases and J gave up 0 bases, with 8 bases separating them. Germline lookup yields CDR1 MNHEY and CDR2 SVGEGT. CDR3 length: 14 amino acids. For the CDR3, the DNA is TGTGCCAGCAGTCGGTCGTCTAGCAATCAGCCCCAGCATTTT. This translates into CASSRSSSNQPQHF.